A selection of T cell receptor beta chains follows, all from one sample in a study of cytomegalovirus exposure and HLA in healthy donors. Generated by immunoSEQ multiplex PCR, the TCRdb table keeps only in-frame clones and is missing some. The data show about 120,000 clones, 80% to 85% seen once. Sequencing was performed on PBMCs. The receptors here all came from a human donor in good health. Both conserved end residues are part of each CDR3. The order of the fields is clone size, J gene, D gene, V gene, CDR3 DNA, CDR3 protein. The D gene is left open where the match is weak. The listing skips clone size in some rows; elsewhere it reads once, few, many or a size class.

abundance: NA
j_gene: TRBJ2-7
d_gene: TRBD1
v_gene: TRBV14
CDR3nt: TGTGCCAGCAGCCAAGATTGGACAGGCGAGCAGTACTTC
CDR3aa: CASSQDWTGEQYF

abundance: NA
j_gene: TRBJ1-5
d_gene: NA
v_gene: TRBV12-5
CDR3nt: TGTGCTAGTGGTCTGTATCAGCCCCAGCATTTT
CDR3aa: CASGLYQPQHF

abundance: NA
j_gene: TRBJ2-3
d_gene: NA
v_gene: TRBV6-5
CDR3nt: TGTGCCAGCAGATACCGAGATACGCAGTATTTT
CDR3aa: CASRYRDTQYF

abundance: NA
j_gene: TRBJ2-7
d_gene: NA
v_gene: TRBV10-3
CDR3nt: TGTGCCATCAGTGGAACGTCAGGGACTGGAATCTACGAGCAGTACTTC
CDR3aa: CAISGTSGTGIYEQYF

abundance: NA
j_gene: TRBJ1-1
d_gene: TRBD1
v_gene: TRBV7-9
CDR3nt: TGTGCCAGCGCCATAGAAGGGGGCTTGAACACTGAAGCTTTCTTT
CDR3aa: CASAIEGGLNTEAFF

abundance: NA
j_gene: TRBJ2-2
d_gene: NA
v_gene: TRBV7-6
CDR3nt: TGTGCCAGCAGCTCACAGGGATTCGGGGAGCTGTTTTTT
CDR3aa: CASSSQGFGELFF

abundance: NA
j_gene: TRBJ1-4
d_gene: NA
v_gene: TRBV5-6
CDR3nt: TGTGCCAGCAGCTTGGGTCAGGGTAAAAAACTGTTTTTT
CDR3aa: CASSLGQGKKLFF

abundance: NA
j_gene: TRBJ1-1
d_gene: TRBD1
v_gene: TRBV2
CDR3nt: TGTGCCAGCAGTCCTATTACAGGGGCAGGCACTGAAGCTTTCTTT
CDR3aa: CASSPITGAGTEAFF

abundance: NA
j_gene: TRBJ2-3
d_gene: NA
v_gene: TRBV4-1
CDR3nt: TGCGCCAGCAGCCAAGAGGAAGCGGAGACCCCTACAGATACGCAGTATTTT
CDR3aa: CASSQEEAETPTDTQYF

abundance: NA
j_gene: TRBJ2-6
d_gene: NA
v_gene: TRBV11-2
CDR3nt: TGTGCCAGCAGCTTCCTGAGGTACCCTGGGGCCAACGTCCTGACTTTC
CDR3aa: CASSFLRYPGANVLTF

abundance: NA
j_gene: TRBJ2-5
d_gene: TRBD2
v_gene: TRBV4-1
CDR3nt: TGCGCCAGCAGCCAAGGGAGGTTTACAAGCGGGGGGGCCCCAGAGACCCAGTACTTC
CDR3aa: CASSQGRFTSGGAPETQYF

abundance: few
j_gene: TRBJ1-6
d_gene: NA
v_gene: TRBV6-5
CDR3nt: TGTGCCAGCAGTTACGGGGAGTATAATTCACCCCTCCACTTT
CDR3aa: CASSYGEYNSPLHF

abundance: NA
j_gene: TRBJ2-2
d_gene: TRBD2
v_gene: TRBV9
CDR3nt: TGTGCCAGCAGCACTCAGAGCGGGGGGGCCAACGGGGAGCTGTTTTTT
CDR3aa: CASSTQSGGANGELFF

abundance: once
j_gene: TRBJ1-5
d_gene: NA
v_gene: TRBV21-1
CDR3nt: TGTGCCAGCTCGCTAGGCGGCTGGATAGGAAGACCCCGACATCAGCCCCAGCATTTT
CDR3aa: CASSLGGWIGRPRHQPQHF

abundance: NA
j_gene: TRBJ1-1
d_gene: TRBD1
v_gene: TRBV28
CDR3nt: TGTGCCAGCAGGACAGGGGGCGCAGGGAACACTGAAGCTTTCTTT
CDR3aa: CASRTGGAGNTEAFF

abundance: NA
j_gene: TRBJ2-7
d_gene: NA
v_gene: TRBV11-3
CDR3nt: TGTGCCAGCAGCTTCTCTTTCGGGTCCTACGAGCAGTACTTC
CDR3aa: CASSFSFGSYEQYF

abundance: NA
j_gene: TRBJ1-2
d_gene: TRBD1
v_gene: TRBV6-1
CDR3nt: TGTGCCAGCAGTATACAGGGGGTTGGTGGCTATGGCTACACCTTC
CDR3aa: CASSIQGVGGYGYTF

abundance: NA
j_gene: TRBJ2-1
d_gene: TRBD1
v_gene: TRBV29-1
CDR3nt: TGCAGCGTTGAACCCGGACAGGGTCACAATGAGCAGTTCTTC
CDR3aa: CSVEPGQGHNEQFF

abundance: once
j_gene: TRBJ2-1
d_gene: TRBD2
v_gene: TRBV5-4
CDR3nt: TGTGCCAGCAGCCCCGGGATAGCGGGGGGCAATGAGCAGTTCTTC
CDR3aa: CASSPGIAGGNEQFF

abundance: once
j_gene: TRBJ2-7
d_gene: NA
v_gene: TRBV28
CDR3nt: TGTGCCAGCAGTACACAGGGCCTTTCCTACGAGCAGTACTTC
CDR3aa: CASSTQGLSYEQYF

abundance: once
j_gene: TRBJ2-7
d_gene: TRBD1
v_gene: TRBV10-3
CDR3nt: TGTGCCATCAGAAGACAGGGGGGAGAGGACGAGCAGTACTTC
CDR3aa: CAIRRQGGEDEQYF

abundance: NA
j_gene: TRBJ1-2
d_gene: NA
v_gene: TRBV6-6
CDR3nt: TGTGCCAGCAGATTAACCGGCGGGATCAACTATGGCTACACCTTC
CDR3aa: CASRLTGGINYGYTF